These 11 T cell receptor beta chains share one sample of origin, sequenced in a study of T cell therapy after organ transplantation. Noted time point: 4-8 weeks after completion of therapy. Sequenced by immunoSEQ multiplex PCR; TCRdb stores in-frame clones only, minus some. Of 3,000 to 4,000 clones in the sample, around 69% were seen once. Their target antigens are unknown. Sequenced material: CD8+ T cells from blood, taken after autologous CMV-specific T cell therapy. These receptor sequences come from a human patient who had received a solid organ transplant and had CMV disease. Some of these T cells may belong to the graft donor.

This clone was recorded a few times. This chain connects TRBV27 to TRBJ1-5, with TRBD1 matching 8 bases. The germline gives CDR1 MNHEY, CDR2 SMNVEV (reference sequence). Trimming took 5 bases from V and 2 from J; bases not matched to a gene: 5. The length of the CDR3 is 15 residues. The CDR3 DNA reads TGTGCCAGCAGTCCGGGACAGGAGGGCAATCAGCCCCAGCATTTT. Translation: CASSPGQEGNQPQHF.

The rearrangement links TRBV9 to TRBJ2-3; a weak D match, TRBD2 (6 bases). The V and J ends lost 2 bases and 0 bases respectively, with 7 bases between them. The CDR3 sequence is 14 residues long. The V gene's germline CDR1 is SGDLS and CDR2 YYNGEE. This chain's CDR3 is CASSVGGSTDTQYF. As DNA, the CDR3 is TGTGCCAGCAGCGTGGGGGGAAGCACAGATACGCAGTATTTT.

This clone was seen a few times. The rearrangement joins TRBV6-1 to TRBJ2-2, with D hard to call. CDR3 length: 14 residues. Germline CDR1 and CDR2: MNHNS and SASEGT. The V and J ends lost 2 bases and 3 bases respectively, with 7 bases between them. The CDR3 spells CASSERGDTGELFF. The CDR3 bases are TGTGCCAGCAGTGAAAGAGGCGACACCGGGGAGCTGTTTTTT.

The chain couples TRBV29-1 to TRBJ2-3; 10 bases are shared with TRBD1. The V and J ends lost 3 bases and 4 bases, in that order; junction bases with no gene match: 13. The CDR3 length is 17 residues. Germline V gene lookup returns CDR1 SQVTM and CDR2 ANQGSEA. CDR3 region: CSVERPLVGQGADTQYF. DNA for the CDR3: TGCAGCGTTGAGCGCCCCCTCGTAGGACAGGGGGCAGATACGCAGTATTTT.

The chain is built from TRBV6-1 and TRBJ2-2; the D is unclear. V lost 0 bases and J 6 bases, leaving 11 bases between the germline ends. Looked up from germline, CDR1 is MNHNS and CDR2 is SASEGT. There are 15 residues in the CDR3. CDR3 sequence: CASSEAWKDAGELFF. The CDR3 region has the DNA TGTGCCAGCAGTGAAGCGTGGAAGGACGCCGGGGAGCTGTTTTTT.

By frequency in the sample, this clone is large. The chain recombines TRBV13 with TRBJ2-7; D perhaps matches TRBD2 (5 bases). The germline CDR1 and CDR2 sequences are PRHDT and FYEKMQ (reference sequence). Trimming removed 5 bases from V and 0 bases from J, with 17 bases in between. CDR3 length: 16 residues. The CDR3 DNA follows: TGTGCCAGCAGCCAATCTGAGGGAGCCCTCTCCTACGAGCAGTACTTC. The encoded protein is CASSQSEGALSYEQYF.

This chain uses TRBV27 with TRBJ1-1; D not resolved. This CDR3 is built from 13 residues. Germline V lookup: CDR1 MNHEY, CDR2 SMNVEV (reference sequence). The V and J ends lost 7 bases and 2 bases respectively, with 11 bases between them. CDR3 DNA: TGTGCCAGCAAACAGACTTACAACACTGAAGCTTTCTTT. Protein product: CASKQTYNTEAFF.

CDR3: CASSPVRVAYNEQFF. Written as DNA, the CDR3 is TGTGCCAGCAGCCCTGTGCGGGTGGCCTACAATGAGCAGTTCTTC. The gene calls are TRBV27 and TRBJ2-1; D is possibly TRBD2 (5 bases). This CDR3 region has 15 residues. The V and J ends lost 6 bases and 2 bases respectively, with 14 bases between them. Germline CDR1 and CDR2: MNHEY and SMNVEV (reference sequence).

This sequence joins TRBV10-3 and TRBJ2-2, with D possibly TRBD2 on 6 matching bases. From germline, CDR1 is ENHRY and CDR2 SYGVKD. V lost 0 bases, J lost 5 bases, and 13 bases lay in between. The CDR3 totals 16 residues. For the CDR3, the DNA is TGTGCCATCAGTGAGTCGGGCGGGGACGGTACCGGGGAGCTGTTTTTT. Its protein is CAISESGGDGTGELFF.

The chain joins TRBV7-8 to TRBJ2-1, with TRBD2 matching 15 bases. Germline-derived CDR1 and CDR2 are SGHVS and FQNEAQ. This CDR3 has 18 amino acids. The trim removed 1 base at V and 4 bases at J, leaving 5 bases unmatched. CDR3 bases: TGTGCCAGCAGCTTAGGGACTAGCGGGAGGGCCTTGTACAATGAGCAGTTCTTC. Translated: CASSLGTSGRALYNEQFF. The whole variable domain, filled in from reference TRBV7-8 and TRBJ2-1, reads GAGVSQSPRYKVAKRGQDVALRCDPISGHVSLFWYQQALGQGPEFLTYFQNEAQLDKSGLPSDRFFAERPEGSVSTLKIQRTQQEDSAVYLCASSLGTSGRALYNEQFFGPGTRLTVL.

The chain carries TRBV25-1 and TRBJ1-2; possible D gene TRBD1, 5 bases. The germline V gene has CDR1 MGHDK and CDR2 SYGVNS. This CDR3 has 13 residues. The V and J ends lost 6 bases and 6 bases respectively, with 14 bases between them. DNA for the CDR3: TGTGCCAGCAGGGCCCCCGGGGGGGATGGCTACACCTTC. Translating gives CASRAPGGDGYTF.